Detailed here is one T cell receptor (beta chain). There are 19 residues in the CDR3. Germline CDR1 reads MDHEN; CDR2 reads SYDVKM. With 6 bases clipped from V and 4 bases from J, the junction kept 15 bases outside the gene matches. The PCR had 60 Vbeta and 13 Jbeta primers. Using immunoSEQ multiplex PCR, the repertoire was profiled, and TCRdb retains in-frame clones only, with some absent. The repertoire holds about 82,000 clones, with 60% to 80% as singletons. The data originate from a study of cytomegalovirus exposure and HLA in healthy donors. This clonotype was sampled from a woman aged 45-65 years in good health and CMV-seropositive. The J gene is TRBJ2-6, the V gene TRBV28; TRBD1 aligns across 10 bases. The sample was PBMCs. The CDR3 reads CASRKLGQGSVRGANVLTF. The CDR3 DNA reads as TGTGCCAGCAGAAAGTTGGGACAGGGGAGTGTGAGGGGGGCCAACGTCCTGACTTTC.